These T cell receptor beta chains were read from a single sample in a study of shared clonotypes between healthy human individuals. The repertoire was sequenced with immunoSEQ multiplex PCR; TCRdb's copy has only in-frame clones and lacks some. The profile shows about 520,000 clones, 81% of them singletons. Sequencing was carried out using PBMCs. These TCRs come from a woman in her thirties or forties in good health. Some clones in this sample may be carry-over from other donors' samples. The CDR3 runs from the conserved cysteine through the conserved F or W. The order of the fields is V gene, clone size, D gene, J gene, CDR3 protein, CDR3 DNA. D genes are given only for firm matches. Some rows have no size entry. The others give once, few or many, or a class for an expanded clone.

TRBV7-8	-	TRBD1	TRBJ2-1	CASSREPGQGGNEQFF	TGTGCCAGCAGCCGAGAACCGGGACAGGGAGGAAATGAGCAGTTCTTC
TRBV30	-	TRBD1	TRBJ1-3	CAWSTGTGAYF	TGTGCCTGGAGCACCGGGACAGGGGCGTATTTT
TRBV2	-	TRBD1	TRBJ1-2	CASTGQGNYGYTF	TGTGCCAGCACCGGACAGGGGAACTATGGCTACACCTTC
TRBV7-2	-	TRBD2	TRBJ2-7	CASSLVAGDYEQYF	TGTGCCAGCAGCTTGGTAGCGGGGGACTACGAGCAGTACTTC
TRBV27	few	-	TRBJ2-2	CASNSGTGELFF	TGTGCCAGCAACTCGGGCACCGGGGAGCTGTTTTTT
TRBV5-6	-	TRBD2	TRBJ2-5	CASSSLADGGTQYF	TGTGCCAGCAGTTCCCTAGCGGATGGTGGGACCCAGTACTTC
TRBV7-9	once	-	TRBJ1-1	CASSHRGRDTEAFF	TGTGCCAGCAGCCACCGAGGGCGTGATACTGAAGCTTTCTTT
TRBV5-1	-	-	TRBJ2-7	CASSLVGRGGEQYF	TGCGCCAGCAGCTTGGTTGGCAGGGGAGGCGAGCAGTACTTC
TRBV4-1	-	-	TRBJ1-1	CASSQGGEAFF	TGCGCCAGCAGCCAAGGAGGGGAAGCTTTCTTT
TRBV30	-	-	TRBJ1-2	CASSLGYGYTF	TGTGCCTCCTCCCTGGGCTATGGCTACACCTTC
TRBV7-6	-	TRBD1	TRBJ2-2	CASSLPQTGVNTGELFF	TGTGCCAGCTCACTACCCCAGACAGGGGTTAACACCGGGGAGCTGTTTTTT
TRBV27	-	TRBD1	TRBJ1-2	CASSFLTRQGRGGYTF	TGTGCCAGCAGTTTCCTCACGCGACAGGGGCGGGGTGGCTACACCTTC
TRBV27	-	-	TRBJ1-2	CASSLQGTSFYGYTF	TGTGCCAGCAGTTTGCAGGGAACAAGCTTCTATGGCTACACCTTC
TRBV2	-	-	TRBJ2-5	CASSEQGGNQETQYF	TGTGCCAGCAGTGAGCAAGGAGGGAACCAAGAGACCCAGTACTTC
TRBV7-2	-	-	TRBJ1-5	CASSLRRDAPQHF	TGTGCCAGCAGCCTCCGGAGGGACGCGCCCCAGCATTTT
TRBV30	-	-	TRBJ2-7	CAWSKGLSYEQYF	TGTGCCTGGTCCAAGGGACTCTCCTACGAGCAGTACTTC
TRBV9	-	-	TRBJ2-2	CASSSARDQPGDGELFF	TGTGCCAGCAGCTCAGCTAGGGACCAGCCGGGTGACGGGGAGCTGTTTTTT
TRBV7-2	-	-	TRBJ2-7	CASSRLALSYEQYF	TGTGCCAGCAGCCGTCTAGCTCTAAGCTACGAGCAGTACTTC
TRBV5-6	-	TRBD2	TRBJ2-7	CASSLTSGISYEQYF	TGTGCCAGCAGCCTGACTAGCGGGATCTCCTACGAGCAGTACTTC
TRBV7-2	-	-	TRBJ2-1	CASSLAGAIYNEQFF	TGTGCCAGCAGCTTAGCGGGAGCGATCTACAATGAGCAGTTCTTC
TRBV29-1	-	TRBD2	TRBJ2-3	CSVEPRGGDTDTQYF	TGCAGCGTTGAACCCCGGGGGGGCGACACAGATACGCAGTATTTT
TRBV11-1	-	TRBD2	TRBJ2-2	CASSRKRERYTGELFF	TGTGCCAGCAGCCGAAAGCGGGAGCGGTACACCGGGGAGCTGTTTTTT
TRBV18	-	TRBD1	TRBJ1-1	CASSEGQGATEAFF	TGTGCCAGCTCAGAAGGACAGGGGGCCACTGAAGCTTTCTTT
TRBV30	-	TRBD1	TRBJ2-3	CAWRLQGRDTQYF	TGTGCCTGGAGGCTACAGGGGAGAGATACGCAGTATTTT
TRBV23-1	-	-	TRBJ1-5	CASSHLGHGNQPQHF	TGCGCCAGCAGTCATTTAGGACACGGCAATCAGCCCCAGCATTTT
TRBV29-1	-	TRBD1	TRBJ2-1	CSVGTGGQNEQFF	TGCAGCGTGGGGACAGGGGGGCAGAATGAGCAGTTCTTC
TRBV18	many	-	TRBJ2-1	CASSPGRGEQFF	TGTGCCAGCTCACCCGGCAGAGGGGAGCAGTTCTTC
TRBV11-2	-	TRBD1	TRBJ1-2	CASSLLRGRGNGYTF	TGTGCCAGCAGCTTACTCAGGGGGCGCGGGAATGGCTACACCTTC
TRBV18	-	TRBD2	TRBJ2-7	CASSPASGRAGEQYF	TGTGCCAGCTCACCAGCTAGCGGGAGGGCCGGCGAGCAGTACTTC
TRBV2	few	TRBD2	TRBJ2-7	CASRLLAGGSYEQYF	TGTGCCAGCAGACTCCTAGCGGGAGGATCCTACGAGCAGTACTTC
TRBV18	-	-	TRBJ2-6	CASSPRGSGANVLTF	TGTGCCAGCTCACCTAGGGGATCCGGGGCCAACGTCCTGACTTTC
TRBV27	-	-	TRBJ2-7	CASSLFGNSYEQYF	TGTGCCAGCAGTTTATTCGGGAACTCCTACGAGCAGTACTTC
TRBV2	-	-	TRBJ1-2	CASSPGEYGYTF	TGTGCCAGCAGTCCGGGCGAATATGGCTACACCTTC
TRBV7-9	-	TRBD2	TRBJ2-1	CASRGGLAGVDEQFF	TGTGCCAGCAGAGGGGGACTAGCGGGAGTCGATGAGCAGTTCTTC
TRBV27	-	TRBD2	TRBJ2-7	CASSLYAGVYYEQYF	TGTGCCAGCAGTTTATATGCGGGGGTATACTACGAGCAGTACTTC
TRBV6-1	-	-	TRBJ1-1	CASSEGLGQGAFF	TGTGCCAGCAGTGAAGGCTTAGGGCAGGGGGCTTTCTTT
TRBV7-9	-	-	TRBJ2-7	CASSTSGEQYF	TGTGCCAGCAGCACGAGCGGGGAGCAGTACTTC
TRBV27	-	TRBD2	TRBJ2-1	CASSFEAGVIYNEQFF	TGTGCCAGCAGTTTCGAGGCGGGAGTTATCTACAATGAGCAGTTCTTC
TRBV4-2	-	TRBD2	TRBJ2-3	CASSQVAGGPTDTQYF	TGTGCCAGCAGCCAAGTGGCGGGAGGCCCCACAGATACGCAGTATTTT
TRBV5-6	-	-	TRBJ2-6	CASGEASGANVLTF	TGTGCCAGCGGGGAAGCCTCTGGGGCCAACGTCCTGACTTTC
TRBV9	-	TRBD1	TRBJ2-7	CASSASSGTGAYEQYF	TGTGCCAGCAGCGCCTCCTCCGGGACAGGGGCCTACGAGCAGTACTTC
TRBV18	-	-	TRBJ1-1	CASSPSGSYTEAFF	TGTGCCAGCTCACCGTCGGGGTCATACACTGAAGCTTTCTTT
TRBV5-1	-	TRBD1	TRBJ1-1	CASSPRQGQVTEAFF	TGCGCCAGCAGCCCTCGACAGGGCCAGGTCACTGAAGCTTTCTTT
TRBV9	-	-	TRBJ1-3	CASSVGQNGNTIYF	TGTGCCAGCAGCGTAGGGCAGAATGGAAACACCATATATTTT
TRBV20-1	-	-	TRBJ1-5	CSARENQPQHF	TGCAGTGCCAGGGAGAATCAGCCCCAGCATTTT
TRBV7-2	-	-	TRBJ1-5	CASSVRGNQPQHF	TGTGCCAGCAGCGTAAGGGGCAATCAGCCCCAGCATTTT
TRBV15	-	TRBD1	TRBJ1-2	CATSVRDRGGYTF	TGTGCCACCAGCGTCCGGGACAGGGGTGGCTACACCTTC
TRBV2	-	-	TRBJ2-3	CASRPFGDTQYF	TGTGCCAGCAGGCCATTTGGAGATACGCAGTATTTT
TRBV14	-	TRBD2	TRBJ2-1	CASSTGGRARSSYNEQFF	TGTGCCAGCAGCACGGGCGGGAGGGCTCGAAGCTCCTACAATGAGCAGTTCTTC
TRBV6-5	-	-	TRBJ1-3	CASSYSSSSGNTIYF	TGTGCCAGCAGCTACTCGTCGAGCTCTGGAAACACCATATATTTT